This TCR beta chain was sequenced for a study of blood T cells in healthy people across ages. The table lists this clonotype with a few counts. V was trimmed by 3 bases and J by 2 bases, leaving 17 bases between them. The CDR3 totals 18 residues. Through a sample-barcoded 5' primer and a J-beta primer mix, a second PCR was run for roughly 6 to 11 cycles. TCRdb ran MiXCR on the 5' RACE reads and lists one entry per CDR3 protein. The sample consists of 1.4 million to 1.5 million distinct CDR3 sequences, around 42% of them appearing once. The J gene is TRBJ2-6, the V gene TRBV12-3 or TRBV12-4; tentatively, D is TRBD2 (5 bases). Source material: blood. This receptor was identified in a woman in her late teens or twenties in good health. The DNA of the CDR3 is TGTGCCAGCAGTTTTTTGTGGGTTGAGGGTGCTGGGGCCAACGTCCTGACTTTC. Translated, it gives CASSFLWVEGAGANVLTF.